This T cell receptor beta chain stems from a study of blood T cell repertoires in COVID-19. Study-level background: Nucleic acid was either cDNA or gDNA, and it came from T cells, B-cell-depleted T cells, or PBMCs.

Seattle patients were enrolled while actively infected and followed longitudinally. In the authors' methods: The authors estimated nucleated cell counts from reference gene primer amplification. Clones were read by immunoSEQ multiplex PCR, and TCRdb kept only the in-frame ones, dropping some. The V and J calls and clone size are taken from that table; D and trimming were inferred from the DNA. The sample lists 300,000 to 350,000 clones, roughly 87% seen once, with approximately 9.9% in the top ten. V lost 3 bases and J lost 5, with 11 bases in between. The length of the CDR3 is 15 residues. The germline V gene encodes CDR1 LNHDA and CDR2 SQIVND (reference sequence).

The sequence was obtained from a man aged 30-40 years with COVID-19, enrolled during active disease. The sequenced sample was peripheral blood. V gene TRBV19 combines with J gene TRBJ1-6; D unclear. The CDR3 is CASSILSGNNSPLHF. DNA of the CDR3: TGTGCCAGTAGTATTTTATCGGGAAATAATTCACCCCTCCACTTT.